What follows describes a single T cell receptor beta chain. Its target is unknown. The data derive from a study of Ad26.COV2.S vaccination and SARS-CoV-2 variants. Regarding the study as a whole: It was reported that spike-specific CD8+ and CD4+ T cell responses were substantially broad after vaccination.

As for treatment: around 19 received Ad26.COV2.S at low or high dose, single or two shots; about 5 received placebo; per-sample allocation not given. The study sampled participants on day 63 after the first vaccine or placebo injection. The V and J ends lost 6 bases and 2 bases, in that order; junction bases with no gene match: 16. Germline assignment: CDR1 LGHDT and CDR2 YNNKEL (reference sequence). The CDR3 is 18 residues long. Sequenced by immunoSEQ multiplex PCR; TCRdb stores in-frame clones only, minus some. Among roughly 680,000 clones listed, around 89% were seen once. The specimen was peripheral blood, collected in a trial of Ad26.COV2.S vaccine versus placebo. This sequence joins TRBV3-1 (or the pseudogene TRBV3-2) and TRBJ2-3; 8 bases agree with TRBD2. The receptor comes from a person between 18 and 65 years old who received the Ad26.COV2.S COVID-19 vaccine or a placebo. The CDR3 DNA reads TGTGCCAGCAGTCAGATAACCCTACTAGCGGACTCCACAGATACGCAGTATTTT. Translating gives CASSQITLLADSTDTQYF.